Only a few counts were recorded for the clone carrying this T cell receptor (beta chain). Its antigen is currently unknown. TCRdb re-called the reads through MiXCR, storing one row per CDR3 protein. The table includes roughly 500,000 distinct CDR3 sequences, roughly a third detected once. These data come from a study of T cell repertoires in cytomegalovirus infection. The CDR3 covers 14 residues. In germline, CDR1 is SGHTA, CDR2 FQGNSA. Trimming pared 6 bases from V and 9 bases from J, leaving 20 bases between. The clonotype originates from a human donor in good health (CMV status not recorded). Some clones in this sample may be carry-over from other donors' samples. The chain combines TRBV7-2 with TRBJ1-2; unclear D gene. The source material was cultured PBMCs, sampled from culture after CMV antigen stimulation. The CDR3 loop reads CASRSQARPLSYTF. The CDR3 DNA reads TGTGCCAGCAGGTCCCAAGCGAGGCCCTTGAGCTACACCTTC.